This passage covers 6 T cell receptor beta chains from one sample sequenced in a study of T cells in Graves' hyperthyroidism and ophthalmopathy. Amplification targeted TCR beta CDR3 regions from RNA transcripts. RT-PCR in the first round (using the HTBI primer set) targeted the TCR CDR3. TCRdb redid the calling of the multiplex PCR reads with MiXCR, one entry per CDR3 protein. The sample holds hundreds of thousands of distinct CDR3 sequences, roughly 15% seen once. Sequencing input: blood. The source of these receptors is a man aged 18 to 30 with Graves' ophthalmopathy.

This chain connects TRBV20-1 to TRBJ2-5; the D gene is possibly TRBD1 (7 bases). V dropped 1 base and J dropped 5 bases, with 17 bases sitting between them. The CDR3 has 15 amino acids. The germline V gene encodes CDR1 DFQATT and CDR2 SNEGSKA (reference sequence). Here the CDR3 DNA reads TGCAGTGCTAGAGGTGGCAGGGGGGCGTGGGAGACCCAGTACTTC. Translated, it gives CSARGGRGAWETQYF.

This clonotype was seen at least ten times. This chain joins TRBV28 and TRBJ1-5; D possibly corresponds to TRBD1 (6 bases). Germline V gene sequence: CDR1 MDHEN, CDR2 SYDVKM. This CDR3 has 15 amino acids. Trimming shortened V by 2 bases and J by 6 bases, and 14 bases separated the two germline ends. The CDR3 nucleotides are TGTGCCAGCAGTTTAACGGGGGGCGGGATTCAGCCCCAGCATTTT. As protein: CASSLTGGGIQPQHF.

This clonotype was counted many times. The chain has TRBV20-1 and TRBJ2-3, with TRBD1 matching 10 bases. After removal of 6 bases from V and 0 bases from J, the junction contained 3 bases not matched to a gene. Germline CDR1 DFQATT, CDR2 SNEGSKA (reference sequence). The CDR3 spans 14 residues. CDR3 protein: CSARDRGSTDTQYF. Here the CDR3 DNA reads TGCAGTGCAAGGGACAGGGGTAGCACAGATACGCAGTATTTT.

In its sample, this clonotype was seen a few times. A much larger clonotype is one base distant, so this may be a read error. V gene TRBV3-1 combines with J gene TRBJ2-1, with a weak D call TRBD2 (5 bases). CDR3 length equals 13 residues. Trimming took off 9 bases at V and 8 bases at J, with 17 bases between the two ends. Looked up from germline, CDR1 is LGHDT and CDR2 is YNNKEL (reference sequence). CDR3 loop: CARGGDLSDEQFF. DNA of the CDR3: TGTGCCAGAGGAGGCGACCTGAGCGATGAGCAGTTCTTC.

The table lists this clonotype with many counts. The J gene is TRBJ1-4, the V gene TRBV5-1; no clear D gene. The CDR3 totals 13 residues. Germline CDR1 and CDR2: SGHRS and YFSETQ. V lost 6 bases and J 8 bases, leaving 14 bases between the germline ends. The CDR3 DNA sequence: TGCGCCAGCAAGGAGGCGGATGCGGAAAAACTGTTTTTT. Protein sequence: CASKEADAEKLFF.

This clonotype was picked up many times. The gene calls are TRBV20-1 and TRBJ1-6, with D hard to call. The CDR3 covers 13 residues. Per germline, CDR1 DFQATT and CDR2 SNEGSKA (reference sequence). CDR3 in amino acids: CSTRSTTNSPLHF. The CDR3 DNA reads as TGCAGCACCAGGAGTACGACTAATTCACCCCTCCACTTT.